The clone carrying this T cell receptor beta chain was recorded at least ten times. No antigen is known for it. Additional autoimmune diseases, uncontrolled infections, pregnancy or lactation disqualified patients. PBMCs were density-gradient isolated from roughly 9.5 ml fresh blood. RNA transcripts provided the template for amplifying TCR beta CDR3 regions. Following a first-round RT-PCR that used HTBI primers, a second-round multiplex PCR was carried out. Via MiXCR, TCRdb re-called the multiplex PCR reads, giving one row per CDR3 protein. This sample carries a few hundred thousand distinct CDR3 sequences, approximately 17% of them seen once, and the ten largest clones take 2.4%. This entry is derived from a study of Graves' ophthalmopathy and Graves' hyperthyroidism. Study-level findings and limits: It was with 70.59% sensitivity and 72.22% specificity that the model predicted ophthalmopathy progression.

Trimming at V came to 1 base and at J to 2 bases, leaving 1 base not matched to a gene. Germline assignment: CDR1 MGHRA and CDR2 YSYEKL. The length of the CDR3 is 15 residues. This chain uses TRBV4-1 with TRBJ1-5; 8 bases fit TRBD1. Material for sequencing was peripheral blood. The sequence derives from an adult woman with stable Graves' hyperthyroidism. The chain's CDR3 is CASSQAGQGNQPQHF. CDR3 sequence (DNA): TGCGCCAGCAGCCAAGCGGGACAGGGCAATCAGCCCCAGCATTTT.